This T cell receptor beta chain derives from a study of blood T cells in healthy people across ages. Study-level results: Across the age range, TCR beta diversity per million T cells fell in a roughly linear way. One million T cells yielded diversity estimates that were considered underestimates.

Healthy individuals of Caucasian origin from Russia, aged roughly 6 to 90, served as donors. Together with a sample-barcoded 5' primer, a J-beta primer mix was included in a second PCR lasting about 6 to 11 cycles. Each of the samples gave a minimum of 3 million paired-end reads that contained CDR3. TCRdb fed the 5' RACE reads into MiXCR, producing one record per CDR3 protein. The sample records around 870,000 distinct CDR3 sequences, under 30% being singletons. There are 16 residues in the CDR3. V was cut by 4 bases and J by 2 bases, with 18 bases left in between. Germline V gives CDR1 GTSNPN, CDR2 SVGIG (reference sequence). As to this clonotype: The antigen remains unidentified.

Source material: blood. V gene TRBV30 combines with J gene TRBJ1-5; D is undetermined. This TCR was sampled from an elderly woman in good health. This CDR3 reads CAWTPDITGRNQPQHF. DNA for the CDR3: TGTGCCTGGACCCCCGACATTACGGGTCGCAATCAGCCCCAGCATTTT.